One and the same sample provided the 17 T cell receptor beta chains below, sequenced in a study of T cell responses to AZD1222 COVID-19 vaccine (dated by TCRdb to the early 2020s). Receptors were amplified or captured by the immunoSEQ multiplex PCR assay. Here the immuneACCESS table is served through TCRdb, limited to in-frame sequences with V and J called. Missing clones are a known gap in these copies; in checked studies unresolved V genes cover under half, and the rest lacks a known reason. The sample profile shows over 100,000 clones; 91% of them were found once. The ten biggest clones cover over 6.5% of the sample. The sample's time point label, decoded: baseline before first vaccination. The sequenced sample was peripheral blood, obtained on day 0 of AZD1222 vaccination. The origin of the receptors is an adult in good health.

The chain links TRBV6-5 to TRBJ2-1; D remains ambiguous. The V end was cut by 6 bases, the J end by 10 bases, with 10 bases between. CDR1 and CDR2 from the germline V gene are MNHEY and SVGAGI. The CDR3 has 11 amino acids. CDR3 coding DNA: TGTGCCAGCAGCAATGGGTACGAGCAGTTCTTC. Its translation is CASSNGYEQFF.

The chain recombines TRBV5-6 with TRBJ1-1; no definite D call. Germline V gives CDR1 SGHDT, CDR2 YYEEEE. The CDR3 consists of 13 residues. Trimming left V 1 base short and J 4 bases short, with 8 bases between. CDR3 residues: CASSLMRSTEAFF. DNA of the CDR3: TGTGCCAGCAGCTTGATGAGGAGCACTGAAGCTTTCTTT.

Points on this clone: Other DNA sequences in this sample translate to the same CDR3. The chain combines TRBV7-7 with TRBJ2-7; 9 nucleotides line up with TRBD2. Germline CDR1 reads SSHAT; CDR2 reads FNYEAQ (reference sequence). The V and J ends lost 2 bases and 4 bases, in that order; junction bases with no gene match: 3. The CDR3 contains 14 residues. The CDR3 DNA follows: TGTGCCAGCAGCTTACGGCGGGAGGGTTACGAGCAGTACTTC. Its translation is CASSLRREGYEQYF. The full variable domain, in which reference TRBV7-7 and TRBJ2-7 provide the parts outside the CDR3, is GAGVSQSPRYKVTKRGQDVTLRCDPISSHATLYWYQQALGQGPEFLTYFNYEAQPDKSGLPSDRFSAERPEGSISTLTIQRTEQRDSAMYRCASSLRREGYEQYFGPGTRLTVT.

This chain joins TRBV9 and TRBJ2-3; TRBD2 matches at 8 bases. Trimming cost V 4 bases and J 3 bases; bases outside gene matches: 16. From germline, CDR1 is SGDLS and CDR2 YYNGEE. The CDR3 has 18 residues. The CDR3 DNA follows: TGTGCCAGCAGCCCCTCTCTCTACACTAGCGGACCTACAGATACGCAGTATTTT. Its translation: CASSPSLYTSGPTDTQYF.

The sample holds a few counts of this clone. The chain employs TRBV2 and TRBJ2-5; D might be TRBD1 (5 bases). The V end lost 3 bases, the J end lost 8 bases, and 10 bases lay between the germline ends. Germline CDR1 and CDR2: SNHLY and FYNNEI. The CDR3 is 12 amino acids. The CDR3 DNA follows: TGTGCCAGCAGTGATCGAAGGGGAACCCAGTACTTC. It encodes CASSDRRGTQYF.

V gene TRBV29-1 combines with J gene TRBJ2-1; D is tentatively TRBD1 or TRBD2 (5 bases each). V shed 4 bases and J shed 0 bases, with 7 bases lying between them. Germline-derived CDR1 and CDR2 are SQVTM and ANQGSEA. The CDR3 extends over 13 amino acids. The chain's CDR3 is CSVGGSSYNEQFF. CDR3 DNA sequence: TGCAGCGTTGGGGGGAGCTCCTACAATGAGCAGTTCTTC.

The J gene is TRBJ1-2, the V gene TRBV12-3 or TRBV12-4; weak D call: TRBD1 (6 bases). V was pared by 10 bases and J by 7 bases, with 16 bases between. There are 12 residues in the CDR3. CDR3 region: CAIGRGYGGYTF. The CDR3 DNA follows: TGTGCCATCGGGAGGGGGTATGGTGGCTACACCTTC.

The chain couples TRBV5-6 to TRBJ1-5, with D unresolved. Trimming took 0 bases from V and 5 from J, leaving 9 bases between them. The CDR3 totals 14 residues. The V gene's germline CDR1 is SGHDT and CDR2 YYEEEE. The CDR3 loop reads CASSLDGSHQPQHF. The CDR3 DNA reads TGTGCCAGCAGCTTGGATGGCAGTCATCAGCCCCAGCATTTT.

V is TRBV24-1 and J is TRBJ1-5, with D unclear. Germline V lookup: CDR1 KGHDR, CDR2 SFDVKD. Trimming took 5 bases from V and 5 from J, leaving 21 bases between them. The CDR3 consists of 17 residues. The CDR3 region has the DNA TGTGCCACCAGTGGCCAATGGGTACCAAGGCACCATCAGCCCCAGCATTTT. It encodes CATSGQWVPRHHQPQHF.

The V call is TRBV29-1, the J call TRBJ1-2, with D possibly TRBD1 on 5 matching bases. CDR1 is SQVTM and CDR2 is ANQGSEA in the germline V gene. The V gene lost 5 bases and the J gene lost 1 base, with 11 bases spanning the gap. CDR3 size: 13 residues. CDR3 sequence: CSVSSGSNYGYTF. The CDR3 DNA is TGCAGCGTTTCTTCAGGGAGTAACTATGGCTACACCTTC.

The rearrangement links TRBV12-5 to TRBJ2-3; 8 bases are a match to TRBD1. Germline V gene sequence: CDR1 LGHNT, CDR2 FRNRAP. V lost 6 bases to trimming and J lost 4 bases; unmatched junction nucleotides: 9. The CDR3 consists of 15 residues. CDR3 DNA sequence: TGTGCTAGTGGCCCCCAGGGGGCAGGGGCAGATACGCAGTATTTT. Translating it yields CASGPQGAGADTQYF.

The CDR3 loop is CASSLAGTQGGKLFF. DNA of the CDR3: TGTGCCAGCAGCTTAGCGGGGACTCAGGGGGGAAAACTGTTTTTT. The rearrangement uses TRBV7-2 and TRBJ1-4; 7 nucleotides align to TRBD1. CDR3 length: 15 amino acids. In germline, CDR1 is SGHTA, CDR2 FQGNSA. The V segment lost 0 bases and the J segment 10 bases; nucleotides outside the gene matches: 8.

The chain recombines TRBV5-1 with TRBJ2-5, with D tentatively TRBD1 or TRBD2 (5 bases each). V was shortened by 4 bases and J by 3 bases, with 19 bases between the two germline ends. Germline CDR1 and CDR2: SGHRS and YFSETQ. This CDR3 contains 16 residues. DNA for the CDR3: TGCGCCAGCAGCAACCGGGACGCGGCTGCCGAAGAGACCCAGTACTTC. Protein product: CASSNRDAAAEETQYF.

The rearrangement joins TRBV14 to TRBJ1-6; 8 nucleotides line up with TRBD1. There are 16 residues in the CDR3. V was pared by 8 bases and J by 8 bases, with 14 bases of the junction left unmatched. CDR1 is SGHDN, CDR2 FVKESK, per germline. CDR3 amino acids: CASPRAMDREHSPLHF. The CDR3 DNA is TGTGCCAGCCCCCGGGCGATGGACAGGGAGCATTCACCCCTCCACTTT.

This clone was picked up a small number of times. This CDR3 is also generated by other DNA sequences in the sample. The gene calls are TRBV12-3 or TRBV12-4 and TRBJ1-3; D gene unclear. Trimming removed 3 bases from V and 4 bases from J, with 4 bases in between. The CDR3 length is 12 residues. The DNA of the CDR3 is TGTGCCAGCAGTTTTTCCGGAAACACCATATATTTT. It is translated as CASSFSGNTIYF.

The chain uses TRBV4-2 and TRBJ1-1; 8 bases match TRBD1. Germline V gene lookup returns CDR1 LGHNA and CDR2 YNFKEQ. The CDR3 is 16 residues long. Losses at the gene ends were 2 bases for V and 2 bases for J; bases not matched to a gene: 7. The CDR3 DNA sequence: TGTGCCAGCAGCCAAAGACAGGGGCCGATTAACACTGAAGCTTTCTTT. Translation gives CASSQRQGPINTEAFF.

The chain recombines TRBV4-2 with TRBJ2-7, with TRBD1 matching over 10 bases. Germline V CDR1 and CDR2: LGHNA, YNFKEQ. J was trimmed by 1 base and V by 4 bases; bases with no gene match: 7. The CDR3 runs 16 residues. This CDR3 reads CASSLLEDRGSYEQYF. The CDR3 DNA sequence: TGTGCCAGCAGCCTACTCGAGGACAGGGGGTCCTACGAGCAGTACTTC.